This entry concerns a single TCR beta chain. Its antigen is undetermined. Profiling relied on immunoSEQ multiplex PCR, and the TCRdb table lists in-frame clones only, not all of them. Of tens of thousands of clones listed, approximately 91% are singletons. This sample is drawn from a study of OX40 agonist ivuxolimab in advanced cancers. Study-level results: The study did not work out the antigen specificity of the expanded peripheral T cells.

Germline CDR1 is SNHLY and CDR2 is FYNNEI. The length of the CDR3 is 12 residues. V was trimmed by 10 bases and J by 4 bases, leaving 13 bases between them. If patients had autoimmune disease history or systemic immunosuppression, they were excluded. The TCR sequence derives from an adult with an advanced solid tumor such as melanoma, head and neck, liver or kidney cancer. This chain links TRBV2 with TRBJ1-2; weak D call: TRBD1 (5 bases). The sequencing used CD4+ or CD8+ T cells sorted from blood, collected in a trial of the OX40 agonist ivuxolimab. CDR3 DNA sequence: TGTGCCATAAACAGGTTAGGCTATGGCTACACCTTC. Residues: CAINRLGYGYTF.